The clone carrying this TCR beta chain has only a few counts. This table comes from immunoSEQ multiplex PCR, and its TCRdb copy is limited to in-frame clones, with some not included. Counted here are some 58,000 clones, 90% to 95% occurring once; the ten biggest clones make up roughly 0.22%. This sample is part of a study of technical replicates of blood from a few donors. V lost 4 bases to trimming and J lost 2 bases, with 14 bases between them. The germline CDR1 and CDR2 sequences are SGHAT and FQNNGV. CDR3 length: 15 residues. The sequencing input was T cells isolated from PBMCs. This receptor was identified in a human donor in good health. The genes are TRBV11-2 and TRBJ2-5; the D gene is possibly TRBD2 (5 bases). The CDR3 nucleotides are TGTGCCAGCAGCTCCAGGAGGACGATTCAAGAGACCCAGTACTTC. It is translated as CASSSRRTIQETQYF.